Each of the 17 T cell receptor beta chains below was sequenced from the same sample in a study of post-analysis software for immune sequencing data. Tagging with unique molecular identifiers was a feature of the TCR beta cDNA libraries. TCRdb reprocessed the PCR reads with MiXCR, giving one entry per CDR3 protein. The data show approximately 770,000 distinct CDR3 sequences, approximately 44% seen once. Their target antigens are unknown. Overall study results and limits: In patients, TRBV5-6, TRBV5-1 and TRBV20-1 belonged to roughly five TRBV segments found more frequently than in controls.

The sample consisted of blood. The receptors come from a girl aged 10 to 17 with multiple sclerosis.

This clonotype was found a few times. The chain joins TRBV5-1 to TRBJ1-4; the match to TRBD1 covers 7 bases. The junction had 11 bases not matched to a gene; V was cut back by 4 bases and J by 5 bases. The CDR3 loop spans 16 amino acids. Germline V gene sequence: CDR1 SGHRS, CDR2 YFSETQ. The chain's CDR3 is CASSLGQERGNEKLFF. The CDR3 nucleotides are TGCGCCAGCAGCCTTGGACAGGAAAGAGGGAATGAAAAACTGTTTTTT.

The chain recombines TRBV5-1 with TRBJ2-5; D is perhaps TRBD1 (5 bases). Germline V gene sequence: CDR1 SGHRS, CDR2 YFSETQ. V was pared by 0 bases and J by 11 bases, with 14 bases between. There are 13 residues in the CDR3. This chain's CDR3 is CASSLGSWNRQYF. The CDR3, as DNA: TGCGCCAGCAGCTTGGGGAGTTGGAACAGGCAGTACTTC.

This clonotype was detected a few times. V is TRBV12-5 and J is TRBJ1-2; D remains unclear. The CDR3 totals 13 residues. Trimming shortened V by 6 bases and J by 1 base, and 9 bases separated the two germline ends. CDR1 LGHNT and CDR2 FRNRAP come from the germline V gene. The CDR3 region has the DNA TGTGCTAGTGGCCGGAATAGTAACTATGGCTACACCTTC. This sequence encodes CASGRNSNYGYTF.

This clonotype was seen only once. Here the CDR3 reads CSVGVKTSTDTQYF. The DNA of the CDR3 is TGCAGCGTTGGAGTAAAAACTAGCACAGATACGCAGTATTTT. This chain joins TRBV29-1 and TRBJ2-3, with D unclear. The CDR3 runs 14 residues. Trimming took 4 bases from V and 0 from J, leaving 11 bases between them. Looked up from germline, CDR1 is SQVTM and CDR2 is ANQGSEA.

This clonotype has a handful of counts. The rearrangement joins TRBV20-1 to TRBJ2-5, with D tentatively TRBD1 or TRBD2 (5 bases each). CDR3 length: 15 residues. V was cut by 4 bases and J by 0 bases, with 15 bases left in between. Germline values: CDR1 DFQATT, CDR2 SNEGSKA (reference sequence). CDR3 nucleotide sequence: TGCAGTGCTAATAATATTGGGGGATACCAAGAGACCCAGTACTTC. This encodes CSANNIGGYQETQYF.

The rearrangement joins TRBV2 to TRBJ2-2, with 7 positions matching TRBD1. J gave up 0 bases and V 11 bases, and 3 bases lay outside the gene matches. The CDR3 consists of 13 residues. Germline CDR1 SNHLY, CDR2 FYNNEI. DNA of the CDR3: TGTGCCGGGACAGCCCCGAACACCGGGGAGCTGTTTTTT. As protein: CAGTAPNTGELFF.

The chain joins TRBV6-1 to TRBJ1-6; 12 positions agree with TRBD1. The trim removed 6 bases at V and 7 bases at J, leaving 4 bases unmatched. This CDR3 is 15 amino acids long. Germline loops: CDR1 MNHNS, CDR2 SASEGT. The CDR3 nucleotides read TGTGCCAGCAGGGGGACAGGGGGCTCAAATTCACCCCTCCACTTT. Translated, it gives CASRGTGGSNSPLHF.

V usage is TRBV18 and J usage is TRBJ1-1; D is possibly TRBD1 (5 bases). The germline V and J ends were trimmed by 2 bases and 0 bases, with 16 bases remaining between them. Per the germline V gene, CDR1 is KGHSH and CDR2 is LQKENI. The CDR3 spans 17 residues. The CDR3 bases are TGTGCCAGCTCACCATCACAGGAGCCAAACCTGAACACTGAAGCTTTCTTT. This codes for CASSPSQEPNLNTEAFF.

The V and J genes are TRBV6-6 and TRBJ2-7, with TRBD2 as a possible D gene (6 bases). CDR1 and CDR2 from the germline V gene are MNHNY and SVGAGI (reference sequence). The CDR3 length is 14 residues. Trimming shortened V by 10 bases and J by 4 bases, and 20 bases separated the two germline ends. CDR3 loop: CATCAGTRRYEQYF. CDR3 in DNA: TGTGCCACGTGTGCCGGGACTCGGAGATACGAGCAGTACTTC.

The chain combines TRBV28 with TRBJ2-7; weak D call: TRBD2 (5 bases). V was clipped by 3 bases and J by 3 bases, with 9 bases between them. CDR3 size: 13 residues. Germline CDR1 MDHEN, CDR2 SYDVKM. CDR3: CASSLAEGYEQYF. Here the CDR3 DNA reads TGTGCCAGCAGTTTGGCAGAGGGCTACGAGCAGTACTTC.

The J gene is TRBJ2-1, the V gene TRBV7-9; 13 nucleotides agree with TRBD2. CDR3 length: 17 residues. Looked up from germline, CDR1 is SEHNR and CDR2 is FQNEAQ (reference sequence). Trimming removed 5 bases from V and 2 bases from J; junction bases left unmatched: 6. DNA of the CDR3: TGTGCCAGCAGCCCTTGGACTAGCGGGAGAGCCTACAATGAGCAGTTCTTC. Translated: CASSPWTSGRAYNEQFF.

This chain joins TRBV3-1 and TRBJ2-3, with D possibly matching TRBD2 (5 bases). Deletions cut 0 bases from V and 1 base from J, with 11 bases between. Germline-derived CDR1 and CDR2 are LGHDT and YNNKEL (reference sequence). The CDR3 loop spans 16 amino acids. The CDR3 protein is CASSQEKGVGTDTQYF. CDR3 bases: TGTGCCAGCAGCCAAGAGAAGGGAGTTGGCACAGATACGCAGTATTTT.

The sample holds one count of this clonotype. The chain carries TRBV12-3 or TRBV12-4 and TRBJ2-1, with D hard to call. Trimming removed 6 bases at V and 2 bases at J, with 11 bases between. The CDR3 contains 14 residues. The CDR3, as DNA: TGTGCCAGCAGCCCTGATCATCCCTACAATGAGCAGTTCTTC. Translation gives CASSPDHPYNEQFF.

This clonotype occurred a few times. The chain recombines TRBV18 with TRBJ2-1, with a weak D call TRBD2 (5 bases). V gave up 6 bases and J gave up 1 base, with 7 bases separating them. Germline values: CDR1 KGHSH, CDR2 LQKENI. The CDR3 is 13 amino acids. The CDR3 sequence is CASSGVSYNEQFF. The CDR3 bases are TGTGCCAGCTCCGGGGTGTCCTACAATGAGCAGTTCTTC. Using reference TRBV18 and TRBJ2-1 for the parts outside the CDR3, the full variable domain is NAGVMQNPRHLVRRRGQEARLRCSPMKGHSHVYWYRQLPEEGLKFMVYLQKENIIDESGMPKERFSAEFPKEGPSILRIQQVVRGDSAAYFCASSGVSYNEQFFGPGTRLTVL.

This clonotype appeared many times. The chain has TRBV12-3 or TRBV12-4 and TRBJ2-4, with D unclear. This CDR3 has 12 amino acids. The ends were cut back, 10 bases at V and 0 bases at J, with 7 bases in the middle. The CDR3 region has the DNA TGTGCCACCAGCTTAGCCAAAAACATTCAGTACTTC. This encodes CATSLAKNIQYF.

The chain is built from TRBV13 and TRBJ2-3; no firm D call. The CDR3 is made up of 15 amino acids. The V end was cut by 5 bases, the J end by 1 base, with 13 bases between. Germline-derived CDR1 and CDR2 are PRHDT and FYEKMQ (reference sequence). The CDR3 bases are TGTGCCAGCAGCCTAAAGTTCCCGGGCACAGATACGCAGTATTTT. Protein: CASSLKFPGTDTQYF.

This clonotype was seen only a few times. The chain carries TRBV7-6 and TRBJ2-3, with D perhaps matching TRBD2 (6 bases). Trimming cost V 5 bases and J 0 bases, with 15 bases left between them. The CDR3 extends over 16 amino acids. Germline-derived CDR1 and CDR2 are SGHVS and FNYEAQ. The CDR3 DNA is TGTGCCAGCAGCCCCGCCGAGGGAGGTAGCACAGATACGCAGTATTTT. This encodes CASSPAEGGSTDTQYF.